These 5 T cell receptor beta chains came from one sample sequenced in a study of post-analysis software for immune sequencing data. Study-wide results and limits: About five TRBV segments were more frequent in patients than controls; TRBV5-6, TRBV5-1 and TRBV20-1 belonged to this group.

For these receptors, no antigen is known. Unique molecular identifiers were carried by the TCR beta cDNA libraries. TCRdb reanalysed the PCR reads using MiXCR and keeps one entry per CDR3 protein. The profile shows some 800,000 distinct CDR3 sequences, roughly 46% of them singletons. Sequenced input: blood. The receptor source for this set is a girl aged 10 to 17 with multiple sclerosis.

J is TRBJ2-1 and V is TRBV6-1; D is unclear. The CDR3 runs 11 residues. V lost 4 bases, J lost 13 bases, and 11 bases lay in between. Germline assignment: CDR1 MNHNS and CDR2 SASEGT. The CDR3 DNA reads as TGTGCCAGCAGTGCCCCCGAGACCCAGTTCTTC. It encodes CASSAPETQFF.

The genes are TRBV20-1 and TRBJ2-1, with a tentative D call TRBD2 (6 bases). The DNA end favors TRBJ2-7, so the J call may be wrong. Germline values: CDR1 DFQATT, CDR2 SNEGSKA (reference sequence). The CDR3 extends over 16 amino acids. For the CDR3, the DNA is TGCAGTGCTGCCTCCGCCCTAGCGCCCTCCTACAATGAGCAGTACTTC. It yields the protein CSAASALAPSYNEQYF.

CDR3 nucleotide sequence: TGCAGCGTTGAAGGGCTGGTGGACACTGAAGCTTTCTTT. Protein sequence: CSVEGLVDTEAFF. J is TRBJ1-1 and V is TRBV29-1; D gene ambiguous. Germline-derived CDR1 and CDR2 are SQVTM and ANQGSEA. V was pared by 1 base and J by 3 bases, with 9 bases between. This CDR3 comprises 13 residues.

The V call is TRBV12-3 or TRBV12-4, the J call TRBJ2-5; D is unclear. Trimming cost V 6 bases and J 4 bases, with 12 bases left between them. This CDR3 comprises 13 residues. The CDR3 spells CASRNSLLETQYF. The CDR3 nucleotides are TGTGCCAGCAGGAACAGTCTCCTAGAGACCCAGTACTTC.

There are a few counts of this clonotype. The V and J genes are TRBV9 and TRBJ2-5; maybe TRBD1 (6 bases). Trimming took off 0 bases at V and 5 bases at J, with 11 bases between the two ends. The germline V gene has CDR1 SGDLS and CDR2 YYNGEE. The CDR3 is made up of 14 amino acids. DNA of the CDR3: TGTGCCAGCAGCGTAGAACAGGGCGTCGAGACCCAGTACTTC. Residues: CASSVEQGVETQYF.